This note documents a single T cell receptor (beta chain) sequence. These data belong to a study of blood T cell repertoires in COVID-19. Background on the study: There were acute and convalescent COVID-19 samples, and they came from the United States, Italy and Spain. From T cells, B-cell-depleted T cells, or PBMCs came the material, which was cDNA or gDNA.

Study processing details: Nucleated cell counts were estimated from reference gene primer amplification. The assay was immunoSEQ multiplex PCR, and TCRdb's table has in-frame clones only and misses some. The DNA gave D and trimming, while V, J and clone size come from that table. The table records 55,000 to 70,000 clones, approximately 92% of them present only once. Material: peripheral blood. The clonotype comes from a human donor in a cohort sampled during active COVID-19.

For the CDR3, the DNA is TGTGCCAGCACCCTAACCTTTGACAGCAAGTACGAGCAGTACTTC. This sequence encodes CASTLTFDSKYEQYF. The rearrangement joins TRBV6-5 to TRBJ2-7; the D gene is possibly TRBD1 (5 bases). V lost 7 bases, J lost 4 bases, and 20 bases lay in between. The CDR3 has 15 amino acids. The germline V gene has CDR1 MNHEY and CDR2 SVGAGI.